The 28 T cell receptor beta chains in this list originate from one sample, sequenced in a study of regulatory T cells in long-lasting Graves disease (dated by TCRdb to 2020 to 2022). The time point label on this specimen signifies: newly diagnosed GD, antithyroid drugs for less than 3 months. For both TCR sequencing and RNA sequencing, RNA was extracted from PBMCs using TRIzol. Library preparation was by multiplex PCR. Sequenced using an Illumina HiSeq 4000. CDR3 regions were amplified by Arm-PCR with iRepertoire HTBI primers to construct TCR beta libraries. TCRdb redid the processing of the public reads, applying fastp at Q25 and MiXCR, and retained in-frame beta chains. Every distinct CDR3 protein forms one entry, paired with its most common genes and DNA. Recorded for this sample are 410,000 or so distinct CDR3 sequences; 14% to 15% of them occurred a single time. Roughly a sixth of the sample lies in the top ten.

Another study also made use of these data, one on T cells in Graves' hyperthyroidism and ophthalmopathy.

Sequencing was performed on peripheral blood mononuclear cells (PBMCs), taken at new diagnosis, from a patient treated with antithyroid drugs. The receptors were gathered from a woman in her twenties or thirties with Graves disease. Donor details come from another sample of the same person, matched by shared clones.

This clonotype was picked up a small number of times. The chain employs TRBV27 and TRBJ2-7; D is unresolved. CDR1 MNHEY and CDR2 SMNVEV come from the germline V gene (reference sequence). V was cut by 3 bases and J by 5 bases, with 17 bases left in between. This CDR3 is 15 amino acids long. CDR3 sequence: CASSFTTSPPNEQYF. In nucleotides, the CDR3 is TGTGCCAGCAGTTTCACCACCTCTCCCCCGAACGAGCAGTACTTC.

CDR3 in amino acids: CSARVVNEQFF. The CDR3 DNA follows: TGCAGTGCTAGAGTCGTAAATGAGCAGTTCTTC. The chain couples TRBV20-1 to TRBJ2-1; no firm D call. The CDR3 has 11 residues. Trimming stripped 1 base from V and 7 bases from J, with 5 bases between. Looked up from germline, CDR1 is DFQATT and CDR2 is SNEGSKA (reference sequence).

This clonotype showed up just a few times. The chain carries TRBV13 and TRBJ2-1; perhaps TRBD2 as D (6 bases). V was clipped by 0 bases and J by 2 bases, with 8 bases between them. Looked up from germline, CDR1 is PRHDT and CDR2 is FYEKMQ (reference sequence). This CDR3 region has 15 residues. CDR3 in DNA: TGTGCCAGCAGCTTAGGGCGGGGAGCCTACAATGAGCAGTTCTTC. Translated, it gives CASSLGRGAYNEQFF. The full variable domain, with the rest looked up from reference TRBV13 and TRBJ2-1, is AAGVIQSPRHLIKEKRETATLKCYPIPRHDTVYWYQQGPGQDPQFLISFYEKMQSDKGSIPDRFSAQQFSDYHSELNMSSLELGDSALYFCASSLGRGAYNEQFFGPGTRLTVL.

The table lists this clonotype with many counts. This sequence joins TRBV12-3 or TRBV12-4 and TRBJ2-3; the D gene is possibly TRBD2 (5 bases). V was pared by 6 bases and J by 0 bases, with 10 bases between. This CDR3 is built from 14 residues. As DNA, the CDR3 is TGTGCCAGCAGGAGGGCTACTAGCACAGATACGCAGTATTTT. It specifies CASRRATSTDTQYF.

This clonotype was detected ten times or more. The CDR3 DNA follows: TGCAGTGCGGCGCGGGAGGATACGCAGTATTTT. Translation gives CSAAREDTQYF. The gene calls are TRBV20-1 and TRBJ2-3; 7 nucleotides agree with TRBD2. Germline CDR1 reads DFQATT; CDR2 reads SNEGSKA (reference sequence). The CDR3 runs to 11 residues. V lost 6 bases, J lost 6 bases, and 3 bases stayed unmatched.

This clonotype was found many times. The V gene is TRBV3-1, the J gene TRBJ1-5; TRBD1 agrees at 12 bases. After removal of 4 bases from V and 7 bases from J, the junction contained 14 bases not matched to a gene. CDR1 LGHDT and CDR2 YNNKEL come from the germline V gene (reference sequence). This CDR3 spans 18 amino acids. CDR3 sequence reads: CASSLSFRDRGQRQPQHF. The CDR3 nucleotides read TGTGCCAGCAGCCTCTCCTTCCGGGACAGGGGGCAAAGGCAGCCCCAGCATTTT.

V usage is TRBV19 and J usage is TRBJ1-2; no clear D. CDR3 length: 13 amino acids. Per the germline V gene, CDR1 is LNHDA and CDR2 is SQIVND (reference sequence). The V end was cut by 6 bases, the J end by 2 bases, with 10 bases between. Here the CDR3 reads CASSLRWNYGYTF. The DNA of the CDR3 is TGTGCCAGTAGCCTTCGCTGGAACTATGGCTACACCTTC.

The rearrangement uses TRBV6-8 and TRBJ2-6; D possibly corresponds to TRBD2 (6 bases). Trimming took 0 bases from V and 1 from J, leaving 7 bases between them. The CDR3 totals 16 residues. Looked up from germline, CDR1 is MNHGY and CDR2 is SAAAGT. CDR3 protein: CASSYSGRSGANVLTF. CDR3 nucleotides: TGTGCCAGCAGTTACTCAGGGAGGTCTGGGGCCAACGTCCTGACTTTC.

This clonotype was found many times. The chain couples TRBV5-6 to TRBJ2-5; possible D gene TRBD2, 7 bases. The CDR3 is 14 amino acids. The ends were cut back, 7 bases at V and 5 bases at J, with 18 bases in the middle. Germline values: CDR1 SGHDT, CDR2 YYEEEE. The CDR3 DNA reads TGTGCCAGCTCCTCCGGGGGGCGACGGGAGACCCAGTACTTC. Translated, it gives CASSSGGRRETQYF. Complete variable domain (other parts from reference TRBV5-6 and TRBJ2-5): DAGVTQSPTHLIKTRGQQVTLRCSPKSGHDTVSWYQQALGQGPQFIFQYYEEEERQRGNFPDRFSGHQFPNYSSELNVNALLLGDSALYLCASSSGGRRETQYFGPGTRLLVL.

Turning to this clonotype: Without the conserved terminal phenylalanine or tryptophan, this CDR3 likely stems from a read error. The genes are TRBV5-1 and TRBJ2-1, with D uncertain. Germline assignment: CDR1 SGHRS and CDR2 YFSETQ. The length of the CDR3 is 12 residues. Trimming took 1 base from V and 5 from J, leaving 4 bases between them. Here the CDR3 reads CASSLFHNEQFL. For the CDR3, the DNA is TGCGCCAGCAGCTTGTTCCACAATGAGCAGTTCCTC.

This clonotype showed up many times. Relative to the germline gene, one junction end is altered; a read error may explain this. This sequence joins TRBV5-1 and TRBJ2-7; tentative D call: TRBD1 (6 bases). CDR3 length equals 13 residues. Germline V gives CDR1 SGHRS, CDR2 YFSETQ. CDR3 region: CASSYRVAYEQYF. The DNA of the CDR3 is TGTGCCAGCAGTTACAGGGTGGCCTACGAGCAGTACTTC.

The rearrangement links TRBV7-3 to TRBJ2-1; 7 bases match TRBD2. In germline, CDR1 is SGHTA, CDR2 FQGTGA. The CDR3 loop spans 14 amino acids. After removal of 2 bases from V and 6 bases from J, the junction contained 4 bases not matched to a gene. The CDR3 DNA is TGTGCCAGCAGCTTAGAGGGCGGGGGCAATGAGCAGTTCTTC. Protein sequence: CASSLEGGGNEQFF.

There are a few counts of this clonotype. The J gene is TRBJ2-2, the V gene TRBV12-3 or TRBV12-4; 7 nucleotides line up with TRBD2. The trim removed 3 bases at V and 3 bases at J, leaving 10 bases unmatched. The CDR3 is 17 amino acids. CDR3 in DNA: TGTGCCAGCAGTTTGTCATCGGGCGGGAGTTACACCGGGGAGCTGTTTTTT. As protein: CASSLSSGGSYTGELFF.

This clonotype has at least ten counts. The V and J genes are TRBV7-9 and TRBJ2-1, with TRBD2 identical over 16 bases. CDR3 length equals 19 residues. The trim removed 5 bases at V and 7 bases at J, leaving 14 bases unmatched. The V gene's germline CDR1 is SEHNR and CDR2 FQNEAQ (reference sequence). The CDR3 DNA is TGTGCCAGCAGCCCGCATCGCCTAGGGACTAGCGGGAGGGGGAATGAGCAGTTCTTC. This codes for CASSPHRLGTSGRGNEQFF.

Regarding this clonotype: One junction end disagrees with the germline gene, perhaps due to a read error. The genes are TRBV30 and TRBJ2-3; TRBD2 matches at 13 bases. The CDR3 loop spans 17 amino acids. CDR1 GTSNPN and CDR2 SVGIG come from the germline V gene (reference sequence). CDR3 residues: CVWSGLAGEWSTDTQYF. The CDR3 nucleotides read TGTGTCTGGAGCGGACTAGCGGGAGAGTGGAGCACAGATACGCAGTATTTT.

V gene TRBV7-8 combines with J gene TRBJ2-1; maybe TRBD2 (5 bases). V lost 3 bases and J 1 base, leaving 13 bases between the germline ends. The CDR3 is made up of 16 amino acids. CDR1 is SGHVS and CDR2 is FQNEAQ in the germline V gene. CDR3 sequence (DNA): TGTGCCAGCAGCTTCGGGAAGCAGATGTCCTACAATGAGCAGTTCTTC. Protein: CASSFGKQMSYNEQFF.

This clonotype was recorded a few times. The V call is TRBV27, the J call TRBJ1-1, with a possible D match to TRBD1 (6 bases). V was shortened by 7 bases and J by 4 bases, with 10 bases between the two germline ends. In germline, CDR1 is MNHEY, CDR2 SMNVEV (reference sequence). The CDR3 totals 12 residues. The CDR3 is CASKTGATEAFF. Written as DNA, the CDR3 is TGTGCCAGCAAGACAGGCGCCACTGAAGCTTTCTTT.

This clonotype was counted at least ten times. V gene TRBV10-3 combines with J gene TRBJ2-7; no reliable D call. In germline, CDR1 is ENHRY, CDR2 SYGVKD. There are 12 residues in the CDR3. V shed 0 bases and J shed 5 bases, with 5 bases lying between them. CDR3 sequence reads: CAISESSHEQYF. In DNA, the CDR3 is TGTGCCATCAGTGAGTCGAGTCACGAGCAGTACTTC.

This chain links TRBV18 with TRBJ2-1, with 7 bases that match TRBD2. The CDR3 has 19 amino acids. With 1 base clipped from V and 5 bases from J, the junction kept 17 bases outside the gene matches. Germline lookup yields CDR1 KGHSH and CDR2 LQKENI. CDR3 protein: CASSPLRLAEATKNNEQFF. The DNA for the CDR3 is TGTGCCAGCTCACCACTGCGACTAGCCGAAGCTACAAAGAACAATGAGCAGTTCTTC.

Many counts were recorded for this clonotype. The chain joins TRBV4-1 to TRBJ2-6; D is undetermined. The CDR3 covers 15 residues. CDR1 is MGHRA, CDR2 YSYEKL, per germline. Trimming cost V 1 base and J 2 bases, with 6 bases left between them. The CDR3 DNA follows: TGCGCCAGCAGCCAAGTCTTCACTGGGGCCAACGTCCTGACTTTC. Its translation: CASSQVFTGANVLTF.

This clonotype has ten or more counts. The chain carries TRBV6-5 and TRBJ2-7; D perhaps matches TRBD2 (6 bases). Germline V gene lookup returns CDR1 MNHEY and CDR2 SVGAGI. Trimming shortened V by 0 bases and J by 6 bases, and 9 bases separated the two germline ends. The CDR3 loop spans 13 amino acids. The chain's CDR3 is CASSYSGGAEQYF. In nucleotides, the CDR3 is TGTGCCAGCAGTTACTCGGGCGGGGCCGAGCAGTACTTC.

This clonotype appeared many times. The chain combines TRBV12-3 or TRBV12-4 with TRBJ2-2; D is undetermined. This CDR3 contains 15 residues. V shed 3 bases and J shed 1 base, with 9 bases lying between them. The CDR3, as DNA: TGTGCCAGCAGTTTTAATGTCGAGAACACCGGGGAGCTGTTTTTT. Translating gives CASSFNVENTGELFF.

V and J are TRBV18 and TRBJ2-1, with 7 bases matching TRBD2. The CDR3 has 15 residues. V trimming: 3 bases; J trimming: 9 bases; junction bases outside the gene matches: 11. Per the germline V gene, CDR1 is KGHSH and CDR2 is LQKENI. This CDR3 reads CASSPVVGGQGEQFF. The CDR3 coding sequence is TGTGCCAGCTCACCGGTTGTGGGAGGGCAGGGTGAGCAGTTCTTC.

In regard to this clonotype: A clone one base away is much larger, so this may be a read error. This rearrangement joins TRBV7-6 to TRBJ1-3; D may be TRBD1 (5 bases). CDR1 and CDR2 (germline): SGHVS, FNYEAQ. The CDR3 is made up of 17 amino acids. The CDR3 bases are TGTGCCAGCAGCTCCCGCCCGACAGTCAACTCTGGAAACACCACATATTTT. Translating it yields CASSSRPTVNSGNTTYF. Looking up the rest from reference TRBV7-6 and TRBJ1-3 gives the full variable domain: GAGVSQSPRYKVTKRGQDVALRCDPISGHVSLYWYRQALGQGPEFLTYFNYEAQQDKSGLPNDRFSAERPEGSISTLTIQRTEQRDSAMYRCASSSRPTVNSGNTTYFGEGSWLTVV.

This clonotype has a count of ten or more. J is TRBJ2-3 and V is TRBV7-3, with D unresolved. Trimming took 0 bases from V and 3 from J, leaving 4 bases between them. CDR1 is SGHTA, CDR2 FQGTGA, per germline. This CDR3 has 13 residues. The CDR3 loop is CASSLTWTDTQYF. The CDR3 DNA reads TGTGCCAGCAGCTTAACCTGGACAGATACGCAGTATTTT.

This clonotype has more than one count but fewer than ten. The V call is TRBV30, the J call TRBJ2-7; TRBD1 might be the D (6 bases). Trimming removed 4 bases from V and 5 bases from J, with 24 bases in between. This CDR3 spans 16 amino acids. The germline CDR1 and CDR2 sequences are GTSNPN and SVGIG (reference sequence). DNA for the CDR3: TGTGCCTGGAAATTCCACCTGGGGCAGGGGCTGGACGAGCAGTACTTC. Amino acids: CAWKFHLGQGLDEQYF.

There are many counts of this clonotype. This chain connects TRBV20-1 to TRBJ1-1, with D perhaps matching TRBD1 (6 bases). With 2 bases removed from V and 11 bases from J, the gap between germline ends came to 12 bases. This CDR3 is built from 11 residues. CDR1 is DFQATT and CDR2 is SNEGSKA in the germline V gene (reference sequence). The CDR3 region has the DNA TGCAGTGCTAGATCACAGGGTCGGGCTTTCTTT. This sequence encodes CSARSQGRAFF.

This clonotype appeared many times. The chain carries TRBV3-1 and TRBJ2-5, with TRBD2 matching over 11 bases. V lost 1 base and J lost 5; bases outside the gene matches: 9. This CDR3 spans 17 amino acids. CDR1 and CDR2 (germline): LGHDT, YNNKEL (reference sequence). The CDR3 here is CASSQGTGLAAQETQYF. CDR3 coding DNA: TGTGCCAGCAGCCAAGGCACGGGACTAGCGGCCCAGGAGACCCAGTACTTC.